These T cell receptor beta chains were read from a single sample in a study of shared clonotypes between healthy human individuals. The table came from immunoSEQ multiplex PCR; TCRdb's copy has only in-frame clones and leaves some out. The profile shows 740,000 or so clones, 73% of them singletons. The source material was memory CD4+ T cells sorted from blood. Receptors were obtained from a woman aged 25 to 45 in good health. The CDR3 runs from the conserved cysteine through the conserved F or W. A D gene is named only where the DNA matches it firmly. Size is omitted from some rows. Given values are once, few, many or a class for expanded clones.

v_gene,d_gene,abundance,j_gene,CDR3aa,CDR3nt
TRBV6-6,TRBD2,NA,TRBJ2-1,CASRSLAGSSYNEQFF,TGTGCCAGCAGATCCTTAGCGGGATCATCCTACAATGAGCAGTTCTTC
TRBV5-6,NA,NA,TRBJ1-2,CASSPGAGGYTF,TGTGCCAGCAGCCCCGGGGCAGGCGGCTACACCTTC
TRBV7-9,NA,NA,TRBJ2-7,CASSRGRSYGEQYF,TGTGCCAGCAGCAGAGGGAGGTCCTACGGGGAGCAGTACTTC
TRBV28,NA,many,TRBJ1-2,CASSSPEGVYGYTF,TGTGCCAGCAGTTCCCCCGAAGGGGTCTATGGCTACACCTTC
TRBV5-4,NA,NA,TRBJ1-3,CASSWERVHRSGNTIYF,TGTGCCAGCAGCTGGGAGAGAGTCCATCGGTCTGGAAACACCATATATTTT
TRBV19,NA,NA,TRBJ2-1,CASSLLAGSYNEQFF,TGTGCCAGTAGTCTACTAGCCGGCTCCTACAATGAGCAGTTCTTC
TRBV19,NA,once,TRBJ1-2,CASSMRGPSLYGYTF,TGTGCCAGTAGTATGAGAGGGCCATCCCTCTATGGCTACACCTTC
TRBV28,TRBD1,once,TRBJ2-1,CASSLGDSYYNEQFF,TGTGCCAGCAGCCTTGGGGACAGTTACTACAATGAGCAGTTCTTC
TRBV7-2,TRBD2,NA,TRBJ2-3,CASSRLTGGKDTQYF,TGTGCCAGCAGCCGACTAACGGGAGGCAAAGATACGCAGTATTTT
TRBV7-8,NA,NA,TRBJ2-2,CASSQPRLVPGELFF,TGTGCCAGCAGCCAACCCAGACTAGTTCCCGGGGAGCTGTTTTTT
TRBV13,TRBD2,NA,TRBJ2-1,CASSRRTRTNEQFF,TGTGCCAGCAGCCGGCGGACTAGAACTAATGAGCAGTTCTTC
TRBV2,NA,once,TRBJ2-5,CASRRGAETQYF,TGTGCCAGCAGGAGAGGAGCGGAGACCCAGTACTTC
TRBV19,NA,once,TRBJ2-1,CASSIRSVPPHNEQFF,TGTGCCAGTAGTATTAGGAGCGTACCCCCCCACAATGAGCAGTTCTTC
TRBV2,NA,once,TRBJ1-5,CASSEANSNQPQHF,TGTGCCAGCAGTGAAGCCAACAGCAATCAGCCCCAGCATTTT
TRBV6-5,NA,NA,TRBJ2-3,CASSRDRTDTQYF,TGTGCCAGCAGTCGCGACCGCACAGATACGCAGTATTTT
TRBV28,TRBD1,NA,TRBJ2-7,CASSFPTWTGPDEQYF,TGTGCCAGCAGTTTTCCCACCTGGACAGGGCCCGACGAGCAGTACTTC
TRBV7-2,TRBD2,NA,TRBJ2-2,CASRLAGGTGELFF,TGTGCCAGCAGACTAGCGGGAGGTACCGGGGAGCTGTTTTTT
TRBV23-1,NA,NA,TRBJ1-3,CASSPKSGFASGNTIYF,TGCGCCAGCAGTCCTAAATCGGGATTCGCCTCTGGAAACACCATATATTTT
TRBV5-6,TRBD1,NA,TRBJ1-4,CASSLQGAATNEKLFF,TGTGCCAGCAGCTTACAGGGGGCTGCAACTAATGAAAAACTGTTTTTT
TRBV19,NA,NA,TRBJ2-5,CATKGSLYQETQYF,TGTGCCACCAAGGGGAGCTTGTACCAAGAGACCCAGTACTTC
TRBV25-1,NA,NA,TRBJ2-1,CASSDPTSSASSYNEQFF,TGTGCCAGCAGTGATCCCACGTCTAGCGCTAGCTCCTACAATGAGCAGTTCTTC
TRBV7-2,NA,many,TRBJ2-3,CASSLALSADTQYF,TGTGCCAGCAGCTTAGCGCTTAGTGCAGATACGCAGTATTTT
TRBV29-1,TRBD1,few,TRBJ1-5,CSVAQGGVDQPQHF,TGCAGCGTTGCACAGGGGGGAGTAGATCAGCCCCAGCATTTT
TRBV7-2,NA,NA,TRBJ2-1,CASSFTTSYNEQFF,TGTGCCAGCAGCTTTACTACGAGCTACAATGAGCAGTTCTTC
TRBV6-1,NA,NA,TRBJ2-7,CASQPRTVFSYEQYF,TGTGCCAGCCAGCCTAGGACAGTATTCTCCTACGAGCAGTACTTC
TRBV5-6,TRBD1,NA,TRBJ1-2,CASSRPGGVGYGYTF,TGTGCCAGCAGCAGACCAGGGGGCGTCGGCTATGGCTACACCTTC
TRBV6-1,NA,few,TRBJ1-1,CASQPNRVMNTEAFF,TGTGCCAGCCAACCTAACAGGGTCATGAACACTGAAGCTTTCTTT
TRBV7-9,NA,NA,TRBJ1-2,CASSQGYGYTF,TGTGCCAGCAGCCAAGGGTACGGCTACACCTTC
TRBV7-8,NA,NA,TRBJ2-3,CASRLRTRDTQYF,TGTGCCAGCAGACTCCGGACCCGAGATACGCAGTATTTT
TRBV5-1,TRBD1,once,TRBJ2-7,CASSTSTGGNEQYF,TGCGCCAGCAGCACCTCCACAGGGGGTAACGAGCAGTACTTC
TRBV27,NA,NA,TRBJ2-5,CASSHARPRSGETQYF,TGTGCCAGCAGTCACGCCCGCCCTCGGAGTGGAGAGACCCAGTACTTC
TRBV6-5,NA,NA,TRBJ1-1,CASSYSNGEAFF,TGTGCCAGCAGTTACTCGAATGGGGAGGCTTTCTTT
TRBV11-3,NA,NA,TRBJ2-7,CASSLFSGPSGEQYF,TGTGCCAGCAGCTTATTTTCTGGGCCTTCGGGGGAGCAGTACTTC
TRBV27,TRBD2,NA,TRBJ2-7,CASRALAATGYEQYF,TGTGCCAGCAGAGCACTAGCGGCGACCGGGTACGAGCAGTACTTC
TRBV7-3,TRBD1,NA,TRBJ2-3,CASSPSSDRADTQYF,TGTGCCAGCAGCCCCTCCTCTGACAGGGCAGATACGCAGTATTTT
TRBV5-1,TRBD1,NA,TRBJ1-2,CASSSGQGAGYGYTF,TGCGCCAGCAGCTCGGGACAGGGGGCAGGATATGGCTACACCTTC
TRBV7-8,TRBD1,NA,TRBJ2-7,CASSRDRDYEQYF,TGTGCCAGCAGCCGGGACAGGGACTACGAGCAGTACTTC
TRBV16,NA,few,TRBJ2-2,CASSQSTGTGELFF,TGTGCCAGCAGCCAATCAACGGGGACCGGGGAGCTGTTTTTT
TRBV1,NA,NA,TRBJ2-1,CTSSQDRDRRAGRNEQFF,TGCACCAGCAGCCAAGATCGTGACAGAAGGGCCGGAAGGAATGAGCAGTTCTTC
TRBV19,NA,NA,TRBJ1-3,CASGPGGTGNTIYF,TGTGCCAGTGGACCCGGGGGGACTGGAAACACCATATATTTT
TRBV5-1,NA,NA,TRBJ2-1,CASRANNEQFF,TGCGCCAGCAGGGCGAACAATGAGCAGTTCTTC
TRBV29-1,NA,NA,TRBJ2-7,CSVKSSYEQYF,TGCAGCGTTAAAAGTTCCTACGAGCAGTACTTC